The 20 T cell receptor beta chains given below trace back to one sample, sequenced in a study of early T cells in non-severe SARS-CoV-2 infection. TCRdb reprocessed the 5' RACE reads via MiXCR and lists one record per CDR3 protein. The sample lists some 46,000 distinct CDR3 sequences, roughly 6.2% occurring once. Sequencing was performed on whole blood. The receptors originated from an adult who was a healthcare worker with PCR-confirmed SARS-CoV-2 infection or an uninfected control (not recorded which).

This clonotype was seen only a few times. This sequence joins TRBV11-2 and TRBJ2-3; TRBD1 matches at 12 bases. The germline CDR1 and CDR2 sequences are SGHAT and FQNNGV. After removal of 4 bases from V and 1 base from J, the junction contained 12 bases not matched to a gene. The CDR3 loop spans 19 amino acids. CDR3 amino acids: CASSCSRDRGRLGTDTQYF. For the CDR3, the DNA is TGTGCCAGCAGCTGTTCCCGGGACAGGGGGCGGTTGGGCACAGATACGCAGTATTTT.

This clonotype was counted ten times or more. V usage is TRBV5-1 and J usage is TRBJ2-3; D is ambiguous. The CDR3 has 14 residues. Germline CDR1 SGHRS, CDR2 YFSETQ. Trimming shortened V by 2 bases and J by 0 bases, and 7 bases separated the two germline ends. CDR3 amino acids: CASSFLGSTDTQYF. In DNA, the CDR3 is TGCGCCAGCAGCTTCCTAGGAAGCACAGATACGCAGTATTTT.

This clonotype was counted many times. Here the CDR3 reads CASSAGEILAPLHF. CDR3 coding DNA: TGTGCCAGTAGTGCGGGTGAAATTTTGGCACCCCTCCACTTT. The chain has TRBV19 and TRBJ1-6; D call uncertain. Germline V CDR1 and CDR2: LNHDA, SQIVND (reference sequence). V dropped 5 bases and J dropped 11 bases, with 16 bases sitting between them. The CDR3 totals 14 residues.

In the case of this clonotype: A read error may be the cause here, since a much bigger clone is one base away. The chain is built from TRBV12-3 or TRBV12-4 and TRBJ2-3; tentative D call: TRBD2 (5 bases). This CDR3 spans 13 amino acids. Written as DNA, the CDR3 is TGTACCAGCAGTATCGGGGAAGGGGATACGCAGTATTTT. It specifies CTSSIGEGDTQYF.

Only a few counts were recorded for this clonotype. The genes are TRBV6-2 or TRBV6-3 and TRBJ2-5; unclear D gene. CDR3 length equals 13 residues. CDR1 and CDR2 from the germline V gene are MNHEY and SVGEGT. V was clipped by 1 base and J by 1 base, with 4 bases between them. CDR3 loop: CASSYYFQETQYF. The CDR3 DNA reads as TGTGCCAGCAGTTACTATTTCCAAGAGACCCAGTACTTC.

This clonotype was picked up many times. This chain links TRBV11-3 with TRBJ2-6, with a weak D call TRBD1 (6 bases). The CDR3 contains 17 residues. The V gene's germline CDR1 is SGHNT and CDR2 YENEEA. V was cut by 5 bases and J by 0 bases, with 14 bases left in between. CDR3 loop: CASSTNRDPSGANVLTF. The CDR3 DNA reads as TGTGCCAGCAGCACGAACAGGGATCCCTCTGGGGCCAACGTCCTGACTTTC.

This clonotype was found many times. V and J are TRBV6-1 and TRBJ2-3; 12 nucleotides line up with TRBD2. The CDR3 contains 14 residues. Germline loops: CDR1 MNHNS, CDR2 SASEGT. The trim removed 9 bases at V and 6 bases at J, leaving 7 bases unmatched. The chain's CDR3 is CASSSGGALDTQYF. CDR3 nucleotides: TGTGCCAGTTCTAGCGGGGGGGCCCTGGATACGCAGTATTTT.

This clonotype was picked up a small number of times. V usage is TRBV9 and J usage is TRBJ1-4; possibly TRBD1 for D (5 bases). Germline-derived CDR1 and CDR2 are SGDLS and YYNGEE. V was cut by 0 bases and J by 8 bases, with 11 bases left in between. The CDR3 spans 14 residues. CDR3 sequence reads: CASSVGQGGEKLFF. CDR3 nucleotide sequence: TGTGCCAGCAGCGTAGGTCAGGGCGGGGAAAAACTGTTTTTT.

This clonotype showed up just a few times. This chain connects TRBV12-3 or TRBV12-4 to TRBJ2-6; no firm D call. Trimming stripped 6 bases from V and 4 bases from J, with 16 bases between. This CDR3 is 16 amino acids long. CDR3 residues: CASSNAGSRGANVLTF. CDR3 DNA sequence: TGTGCCAGCAGCAACGCTGGTTCGCGCGGGGCCAACGTCCTGACTTTC.

This clonotype has a count of ten or more. The chain uses TRBV20-1 and TRBJ2-1; 9 nucleotides line up with TRBD2. From germline, CDR1 is DFQATT and CDR2 SNEGSKA (reference sequence). The J segment lost 0 bases and the V segment lost 6 bases, leaving 9 bases of the junction unmatched. The CDR3 runs to 16 residues. CDR3 residues: CSAIEGLAISYNEQFF. In nucleotides, the CDR3 is TGCAGTGCCATCGAAGGACTAGCGATCTCCTACAATGAGCAGTTCTTC.

The rearrangement links TRBV12-3 or TRBV12-4 to TRBJ1-2; a possible D gene is TRBD1 (6 bases). This CDR3 comprises 15 residues. Trimming left V 4 bases short and J 6 bases short, with 18 bases between. The CDR3 protein is CASSSTLGGLDGYTF. CDR3 nucleotide sequence: TGTGCCAGCAGTTCCACCTTAGGGGGGCTCGATGGCTACACCTTC.

The CDR3: CASRFRGGWRTEAFF. CDR3 coding DNA: TGTGCAAGTCGCTTTAGAGGGGGCTGGCGCACTGAAGCTTTCTTT. This sequence joins TRBV12-2 and TRBJ1-1; TRBD1 reflects the table's D call only, with no check against the DNA. TRBV12-2 is termed a pseudogene. This CDR3 is built from 15 residues.

This clonotype occurred many times. This chain links TRBV20-1 with TRBJ1-2; D may be TRBD1 (5 bases). CDR3 length: 14 residues. Germline loops: CDR1 DFQATT, CDR2 SNEGSKA (reference sequence). Trimming took 0 bases from V and 4 from J, leaving 12 bases between them. The CDR3 DNA sequence: TGCAGTGCTAGAGATCAAGGGGAAACCTATGGCTACACCTTC. It encodes CSARDQGETYGYTF.

This clonotype was counted a few times. This chain uses TRBV18 with TRBJ2-3, with D possibly matching TRBD2 (6 bases). The CDR3 is 15 amino acids. V lost 6 bases to trimming and J lost 1 base, with 14 bases between them. Germline CDR1 is KGHSH and CDR2 is LQKENI. The CDR3 sequence is CASSSEGAGTDTQYF. CDR3 sequence (DNA): TGTGCCAGCTCCTCGGAGGGCGCCGGCACAGATACGCAGTATTTT.

This clonotype was found a few times. The rearrangement uses TRBV18 and TRBJ1-4, with 9 bases lining up with TRBD1. This CDR3 is 15 amino acids long. V trimming: 5 bases; J trimming: 7 bases; junction bases outside the gene matches: 8. Germline values: CDR1 KGHSH, CDR2 LQKENI. CDR3 residues: CASSFSGTGLEKLFF. DNA of the CDR3: TGTGCCAGCTCATTCTCCGGGACAGGGCTTGAAAAACTGTTTTTT.

The chain uses TRBV28 and TRBJ1-3; D not resolved. Germline CDR1 MDHEN, CDR2 SYDVKM. This CDR3 has 15 amino acids. V lost 7 bases, J lost 3 bases, and 16 bases lay in between. The CDR3 DNA sequence: TGTGCCAGCAACTCCGCTCGGGCGGTTGGAAACACCATATATTTT. It specifies CASNSARAVGNTIYF.

This CDR3 is CASSRGTSYEQYF. DNA for the CDR3: TGTGCCAGCAGCCGGGGGACTAGCTACGAGCAGTACTTC. This chain uses TRBV11-2 with TRBJ2-7; 8 bases are a match to TRBD2. The length of the CDR3 is 13 residues. Germline V gene lookup returns CDR1 SGHAT and CDR2 FQNNGV. V dropped 5 bases and J dropped 3; count of bases not matched to a gene: 3.

The sample holds many counts of this clonotype. The chain couples TRBV20-1 to TRBJ2-3; 12 bases agree with TRBD2. The CDR3 extends over 14 amino acids. V lost 6 bases, J lost 1 base, and 2 bases stayed unmatched. CDR1 and CDR2 (germline): DFQATT, SNEGSKA (reference sequence). CDR3 nucleotide sequence: TGCAGTGCGAGGACTAGCGGGGGCACAGATACGCAGTATTTT. Translation: CSARTSGGTDTQYF.

This clonotype was picked up many times. This chain links TRBV18 with TRBJ1-1, with D perhaps TRBD1 (6 bases). The germline V and J ends were trimmed by 6 bases and 9 bases, with 17 bases remaining between them. The CDR3 consists of 13 residues. CDR1 and CDR2 (germline): KGHSH, LQKENI. The CDR3 is CASSGTRGHQAFF. The DNA for the CDR3 is TGTGCCAGCTCGGGCACCCGGGGGCACCAAGCTTTCTTT.

This clonotype was recorded at least ten times. The chain links TRBV4-3 to TRBJ1-6; 7 bases are a match to TRBD1. The germline V gene encodes CDR1 LGHNA and CDR2 YSLEER. Trimming at V came to 1 base and at J to 6 bases, leaving 3 bases not matched to a gene. The CDR3 totals 15 residues. For the CDR3, the DNA is TGCGCCAGCAGCCAAGGAGGGGGCCGTAATTCACCCCTCCACTTT. Protein: CASSQGGGRNSPLHF.